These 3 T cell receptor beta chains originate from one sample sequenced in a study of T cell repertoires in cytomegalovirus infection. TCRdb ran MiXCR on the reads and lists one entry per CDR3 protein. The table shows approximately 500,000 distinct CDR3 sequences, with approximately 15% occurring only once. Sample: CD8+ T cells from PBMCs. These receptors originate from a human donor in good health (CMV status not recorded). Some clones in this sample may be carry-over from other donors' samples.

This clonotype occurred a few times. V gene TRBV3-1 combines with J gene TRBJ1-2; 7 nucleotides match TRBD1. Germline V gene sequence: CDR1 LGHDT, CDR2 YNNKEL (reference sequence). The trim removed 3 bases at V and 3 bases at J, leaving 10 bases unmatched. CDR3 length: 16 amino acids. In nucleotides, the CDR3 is TGTGCCAGCAGCCACCTAAAGTATGGGACAGACTATGGCTACACCTTC. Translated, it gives CASSHLKYGTDYGYTF.

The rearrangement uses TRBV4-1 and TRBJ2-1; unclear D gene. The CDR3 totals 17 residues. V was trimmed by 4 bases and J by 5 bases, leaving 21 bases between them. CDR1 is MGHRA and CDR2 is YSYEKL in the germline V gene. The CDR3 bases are TGCGCCAGCAGCCTTTACATGGGAACGGCTGCAAACAATGAGCAGTTCTTC. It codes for CASSLYMGTAANNEQFF.

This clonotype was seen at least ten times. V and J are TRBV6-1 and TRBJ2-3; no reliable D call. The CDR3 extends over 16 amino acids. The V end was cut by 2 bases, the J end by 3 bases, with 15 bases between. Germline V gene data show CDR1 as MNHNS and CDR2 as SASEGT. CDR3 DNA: TGTGCCAGCAGTGAAATAGATGCACTTCCGACAGATACGCAGTATTTT. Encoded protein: CASSEIDALPTDTQYF.